This entry lists 9 T cell receptor beta chains sequenced from one sample in a study of blood T cell repertoires in COVID-19. The table came from immunoSEQ multiplex PCR; TCRdb's copy has only in-frame clones and leaves some out. The data hold around 130,000 clones, with 75% to 90% observed a single time. The sequencing input was peripheral blood. The receptors originated from a man between 65 and 80 years old with active or convalescent COVID-19.

The genes are TRBV15 and TRBJ1-3; perhaps TRBD1 as D (5 bases). This CDR3 spans 16 amino acids. CDR1 LNHNV and CDR2 YYDKDF come from the germline V gene (reference sequence). Trimming shortened V by 5 bases and J by 2 bases, and 16 bases separated the two germline ends. The CDR3 reads CATSSRRGPTGNTIYF. For the CDR3, the DNA is TGTGCCACCAGCTCTAGGCGGGGACCGACTGGAAACACCATATATTTT.

This clone was counted a single time. This chain joins TRBV19 and TRBJ1-1; D is unresolved. The CDR3 runs 14 residues. Deletions cut 6 bases from V and 1 base from J, with 12 bases between. Germline V lookup: CDR1 LNHDA, CDR2 SQIVND (reference sequence). CDR3 bases: TGTGCCAGTAGACCCACCCCAGAGAACACTGAAGCTTTCTTT. Translation gives CASRPTPENTEAFF. The entire variable domain, with the rest obtained from reference TRBV19 and TRBJ1-1, is as follows: DGGITQSPKYLFRKEGQNVTLSCEQNLNHDAMYWYRQDPGQGLRLIYYSQIVNDFQKGDIAEGYSVSREKKESFPLTVTSAQKNPTAFYLCASRPTPENTEAFFGQGTRLTVV.

The rearrangement links TRBV14 to TRBJ2-1; the D gene is possibly TRBD2 (6 bases). Looked up from germline, CDR1 is SGHDN and CDR2 is FVKESK. The CDR3 is 16 amino acids. The ends were cut back, 1 base at V and 1 base at J, with 11 bases in the middle. In nucleotides, the CDR3 is TGTGCCAGCAGCCAAGCTGAGCGGGTTTCCTACAATGAGCAGTTCTTC. Translated, it gives CASSQAERVSYNEQFF.

V is TRBV28 and J is TRBJ2-7, with D tentatively TRBD2 (6 bases). Trimming shortened V by 3 bases and J by 8 bases, and 17 bases separated the two germline ends. The germline gives CDR1 MDHEN, CDR2 SYDVKM. There are 14 residues in the CDR3. The CDR3 nucleotides are TGTGCCAGCAGTTTGGTGACTAGACACCAGCAGCAGTACTTC. Protein: CASSLVTRHQQQYF.

This chain links TRBV3-1 (or the pseudogene TRBV3-2) with TRBJ1-2, with 8 positions matching TRBD1. Germline CDR1 and CDR2: LGHDT and YNNKEL (reference sequence). The CDR3 has 15 amino acids. Trimming took 0 bases from V and 5 from J; bases not matched to a gene: 5. CDR3 sequence (DNA): TGTGCCAGCAGCCAAGAGATCCAGGGGGCTTATGGCTACACCTTC. This codes for CASSQEIQGAYGYTF.

This CDR3 reads CASSPRGGQDAYEQYF. Here the CDR3 DNA reads TGTGCCAGCAGCCCCAGAGGGGGACAGGATGCCTACGAGCAGTACTTC. The J gene is TRBJ2-7, the V gene TRBV7-8, with 8 bases fitting TRBD1. CDR3 length: 16 amino acids. J lost 2 bases, V lost 5 bases, and 11 bases had no gene match. Germline V gene lookup returns CDR1 SGHVS and CDR2 FQNEAQ.

J is TRBJ2-7 and V is TRBV28; 9 bases align to TRBD2. V trimming: 2 bases; J trimming: 2 bases; junction bases outside the gene matches: 4. CDR3 length: 15 amino acids. Germline V gene sequence: CDR1 MDHEN, CDR2 SYDVKM. The CDR3, as DNA: TGTGCCAGCAGTTTAGGCGGGGGGGGCACCTACGAGCAGTACTTC. Protein: CASSLGGGGTYEQYF.

The chain joins TRBV18 to TRBJ1-6; D is perhaps TRBD1 (6 bases). The germline V gene encodes CDR1 KGHSH and CDR2 LQKENI. The V end was cut by 3 bases, the J end by 12 bases, with 18 bases between. The CDR3 runs 15 residues. The CDR3 loop is CASSPREAGDVPLHF. CDR3 coding DNA: TGTGCCAGCTCACCCCGGGAGGCAGGGGATGTACCCCTCCACTTT.

The chain has TRBV29-1 and TRBJ2-3, with 9 bases lining up with TRBD2. In germline, CDR1 is SQVTM, CDR2 ANQGSEA. The trim removed 5 bases at V and 4 bases at J, leaving 16 bases unmatched. The CDR3 covers 17 residues. The CDR3 sequence is CSVIGVLAGMSADTQYF. The DNA for the CDR3 is TGCAGCGTTATTGGGGTCCTAGCGGGAATGTCGGCAGATACGCAGTATTTT.